The 29 T cell receptor beta chains given below trace back to one sample, sequenced in a study of OX40 agonist ivuxolimab in advanced cancers. Some clones are missing from TCRdb's copy, which holds only in-frame ones; the method was immunoSEQ multiplex PCR. The table lists tens of thousands of clones, more than 80% of them singletons. The sample consisted of CD4+ or CD8+ T cells sorted from blood, taken in a trial of the OX40 agonist ivuxolimab. The source is an adult with an advanced solid tumor such as melanoma, head and neck, liver or kidney cancer.

The V call is TRBV11-2, the J call TRBJ2-5; D unresolved. Germline V gives CDR1 SGHAT, CDR2 FQNNGV. The germline V and J ends were trimmed by 4 bases and 2 bases, with 14 bases remaining between them. The CDR3 covers 15 residues. The CDR3 DNA reads TGTGCCAGCAGCTCAGTCGAGGTGTCACAAGAGACCCAGTACTTC. Residues: CASSSVEVSQETQYF.

This clone was detected a few times. This chain connects TRBV7-8 to TRBJ2-1; perhaps TRBD2 as D (6 bases). CDR3 length: 17 residues. With 5 bases removed from V and 4 bases from J, the gap between germline ends came to 21 bases. Germline V CDR1 and CDR2: SGHVS, FQNEAQ. CDR3: CASSERTTLTRYNEQFF. In DNA form, the CDR3 reads TGTGCCAGCAGCGAACGGACTACCCTAACTCGATACAATGAGCAGTTCTTC.

V and J are TRBV5-1 and TRBJ1-4; maybe TRBD1 (6 bases). Trimming pared 0 bases from V and 8 bases from J, leaving 14 bases between. Germline values: CDR1 SGHRS, CDR2 YFSETQ. The CDR3 covers 15 residues. This CDR3 is CASSLVGGLGEKLFF. In nucleotides, the CDR3 is TGCGCCAGCAGCTTGGTCGGGGGGCTAGGGGAAAAACTGTTTTTT.

This chain joins TRBV6-5 and TRBJ2-1, with D perhaps matching TRBD1 or TRBD2 (6 bases each). Deletions cut 6 bases from V and 4 bases from J, with 16 bases between. The CDR3 spans 15 residues. The V gene's germline CDR1 is MNHEY and CDR2 SVGAGI. The CDR3 sequence: CASSPGGRPYNEQFF. The CDR3 DNA is TGTGCCAGCAGCCCTGGGGGGCGCCCTTACAATGAGCAGTTCTTC.

Comment on this clone: One junction end disagrees with the germline gene, perhaps due to a read error. The rearrangement uses TRBV7-7 and TRBJ2-1; TRBD2 might be the D (6 bases). The CDR3 spans 16 residues. Germline CDR1 SSHAT, CDR2 FNYEAQ (reference sequence). CDR3 sequence: CASSLAADRSYNEQFF. The CDR3 DNA reads as TGTGCTAGCAGCTTAGCGGCCGATCGCTCCTACAATGAGCAGTTCTTC.

The sample holds one count of this clone. The chain joins TRBV19 to TRBJ1-5; 10 bases line up with TRBD1. Germline V gives CDR1 LNHDA, CDR2 SQIVND (reference sequence). This CDR3 spans 17 amino acids. V trimming: 7 bases; J trimming: 4 bases; junction bases outside the gene matches: 13. CDR3 coding DNA: TGTGCCAGTAAGAGTGGGCGACAGGGGGCTCGGAATCAGCCCCAGCATTTT. Translating it yields CASKSGRQGARNQPQHF.

V and J are TRBV19 and TRBJ2-7, with 10 nucleotides matching TRBD2. CDR3 length: 13 residues. Germline CDR1 is LNHDA and CDR2 is SQIVND (reference sequence). V gave up 6 bases and J gave up 2 bases; unmatched junction bases: 1. The CDR3 here is CASSTSGAYEQYF. The CDR3 DNA follows: TGTGCCAGTAGCACTAGCGGGGCCTACGAGCAGTACTTC.

This clone was recorded only once. At one of its ends the junction is not consistent with the germline gene, which may arise from a read error. The chain is built from TRBV7-2 and TRBJ2-1; no clear D gene. The CDR3 extends over 15 amino acids. Germline V gene data show CDR1 as SGHTA and CDR2 as FQGNSA. CDR3 DNA sequence: TGTGCCAGCAGCCCCCGTCGAGCCTGGAACAATCAGCAGTTCTTC. It translates to CASSPRRAWNNQQFF.

The chain carries TRBV11-1 and TRBJ2-4; possible D gene TRBD2, 5 bases. CDR3 length equals 15 residues. Trimming left V 3 bases short and J 5 bases short, with 14 bases between. Per the germline V gene, CDR1 is SGHAT and CDR2 is FQDESV (reference sequence). For the CDR3, the DNA is TGTGCCAGCAGCTTTTCCGATCGGCGGGAAAACATTCAGTACTTC. As protein: CASSFSDRRENIQYF.

The chain couples TRBV6-1 to TRBJ2-7; D assignment may be TRBD1 or TRBD2 (6 bases each). The CDR3 runs 13 residues. CDR1 is MNHNS and CDR2 is SASEGT in the germline V gene. The V and J ends lost 4 bases and 4 bases respectively, with 11 bases between them. The CDR3 here is CASSGGARYEQYF. In DNA form, the CDR3 reads TGTGCCAGCAGTGGGGGGGCGCGTTACGAGCAGTACTTC.

A few counts support this clone. V and J are TRBV27 and TRBJ1-2; D may be TRBD1 (6 bases). The CDR3 is made up of 15 amino acids. V lost 2 bases and J lost 0, with 10 bases in between. Germline loops: CDR1 MNHEY, CDR2 SMNVEV (reference sequence). CDR3 residues: CASSLTAGANYGYTF. CDR3 DNA sequence: TGTGCCAGCAGTTTAACGGCAGGGGCTAACTATGGCTACACCTTC.

This clone came up a few times. This rearrangement joins TRBV7-9 to TRBJ1-2; no firm D call. Germline CDR1 is SEHNR and CDR2 is FQNEAQ (reference sequence). The CDR3 spans 12 residues. Deletions cut 6 bases from V and 7 bases from J, with 12 bases between. The DNA of the CDR3 is TGTGCCAGCAGGATCGGGAAGGTTGGCTACACCTTC. This encodes CASRIGKVGYTF.

V usage is TRBV7-2 and J usage is TRBJ2-2; D remains ambiguous. The CDR3 length is 13 residues. Looked up from germline, CDR1 is SGHTA and CDR2 is FQGNSA. V lost 1 base and J lost 7, with 7 bases in between. As DNA, the CDR3 is TGTGCCAGCAGCTTAGGAGGTATCGGGGAGCTGTTTTTT. Protein: CASSLGGIGELFF.

This chain connects TRBV4-1 to TRBJ2-1; 9 nucleotides match TRBD2. Germline V gives CDR1 MGHRA, CDR2 YSYEKL. This CDR3 has 18 residues. V shed 2 bases and J 2 bases; nucleotides not matched to a gene: 10. CDR3 region: CASSQIAGGLEPYNEQFF. The CDR3 DNA sequence: TGCGCCAGCAGCCAAATTGCGGGAGGGCTCGAGCCCTACAATGAGCAGTTCTTC.

This clone was seen only once. The chain couples TRBV6-5 to TRBJ1-4; 9 nucleotides agree with TRBD1. Trimming removed 6 bases from V and 8 bases from J; junction bases left unmatched: 10. CDR1 is MNHEY, CDR2 SVGAGI, per germline. The CDR3 contains 15 residues. CDR3 amino acids: CASSNTGGPREKLFF. The CDR3 nucleotides read TGTGCCAGCAGCAACACAGGGGGCCCTCGGGAAAAACTGTTTTTT.

The V gene is TRBV6-1, the J gene TRBJ2-5, with 7 bases identical to TRBD1. The J call may be incorrect, as the DNA end agrees better with TRBJ2-7. Germline lookup yields CDR1 MNHNS and CDR2 SASEGT. The CDR3 covers 14 residues. The CDR3 DNA follows: TGTGCCAGCAGTGGGGACAGCCTAGTGTCCGAGCAGTACTTC. Protein product: CASSGDSLVSEQYF.

V gene TRBV30 combines with J gene TRBJ1-6; 8 bases align to TRBD1. CDR1 is GTSNPN and CDR2 is SVGIG in the germline V gene (reference sequence). V gave up 2 bases and J gave up 8 bases; unmatched junction bases: 11. This CDR3 has 16 amino acids. The CDR3 nucleotides read TGTGCCTGGAGTATATCCCCGACAGGGGTGTATTCACCCCTCCACTTT. It encodes CAWSISPTGVYSPLHF.

This clone occurred a few times. This chain uses TRBV6-6 with TRBJ1-2; possible D gene TRBD1, 5 bases. Germline values: CDR1 MNHNY, CDR2 SVGAGI (reference sequence). There are 14 residues in the CDR3. V lost 7 bases, J lost 7 bases, and 19 bases lay in between. The CDR3 reads CASKSSRTGGGYTF. As DNA, the CDR3 is TGTGCCAGCAAATCCTCCCGGACTGGGGGTGGCTACACCTTC.

A single count supports this clone. The chain is built from TRBV5-1 and TRBJ2-1; TRBD1 matches at 8 bases. The CDR3 is 13 amino acids. Germline trimming cut 8 bases from V and 6 bases from J; bases unmatched to any gene: 7. From germline, CDR1 is SGHRS and CDR2 YFSETQ. The CDR3 sequence: CASSRTGTNEQFF. The CDR3 DNA is TGCGCCAGTAGTCGGACAGGGACCAATGAGCAGTTCTTC.

The gene calls are TRBV5-1 and TRBJ2-3, with 12 bases fitting TRBD2. Germline V gene data show CDR1 as SGHRS and CDR2 as YFSETQ. The length of the CDR3 is 16 residues. J gave up 4 bases and V 0 bases, and 3 bases lay outside the gene matches. The CDR3 region has the DNA TGCGCCAGCAGCTTGGGTTCTAGCGGGGGGGCAGATACGCAGTATTTT. Amino acids: CASSLGSSGGADTQYF.

The genes are TRBV4-3 and TRBJ2-5; D is ambiguous. Per germline, CDR1 LGHNA and CDR2 YSLEER. The CDR3 consists of 16 residues. V lost 2 bases to trimming and J lost 2 bases, with 15 bases between them. The CDR3 DNA follows: TGCGCCAGCAGCCAAACTCATCGAGCGAAACAAGAGACCCAGTACTTC. This encodes CASSQTHRAKQETQYF.

The chain links TRBV28 to TRBJ1-4; 9 bases match TRBD1. This CDR3 spans 14 amino acids. The V gene's germline CDR1 is MDHEN and CDR2 SYDVKM. The ends lost 7 bases at V and 7 bases at J; junction bases unmatched: 7. As DNA, the CDR3 is TGTGCCAGCATGACTGGGACAGGGATTGAAAAACTGTTTTTT. Translating it yields CASMTGTGIEKLFF.

This clone came up once. V gene TRBV7-2 combines with J gene TRBJ2-2; possibly TRBD1 for D (6 bases). Between the trimmed V and J ends, which lost 6 bases and 4 bases, there was a span of 15 bases. Germline-derived CDR1 and CDR2 are SGHTA and FQGNSA. The CDR3 length is 15 residues. CDR3 DNA sequence: TGTGCCAGCAGTCCGCAGGGGCGCGGCACCGGGGAGCTGTTTTTT. Protein: CASSPQGRGTGELFF.

This clone appeared a few times. This chain uses TRBV5-1 with TRBJ2-2; D ambiguous. Germline CDR1 and CDR2: SGHRS and YFSETQ. The CDR3 spans 14 residues. The germline V and J ends were trimmed by 4 bases and 1 base, with 8 bases remaining between them. DNA of the CDR3: TGCGCCAGCAGCCCCCCCGGGAACACCGGGGAGCTGTTTTTT. Translation: CASSPPGNTGELFF. Full variable domain (missing parts from reference TRBV5-1 and TRBJ2-2): KAGVTQTPRYLIKTRGQQVTLSCSPISGHRSVSWYQQTPGQGLQFLFEYFSETQRNKGNFPGRFSGRQFSNSRSEMNVSTLELGDSALYLCASSPPGNTGELFFGEGSRLTVL.

The V gene is TRBV18, the J gene TRBJ1-3; D call uncertain. CDR3 size: 15 residues. V shed 6 bases and J shed 2 bases, with 14 bases lying between them. Germline loops: CDR1 KGHSH, CDR2 LQKENI. The CDR3 sequence: CASSQADAPGNTIYF. Written as DNA, the CDR3 is TGTGCCAGCTCGCAAGCGGACGCACCTGGAAACACCATATATTTT.

The chain combines TRBV21-1 with TRBJ1-1; the table's D call, TRBD1, has no DNA check behind it. TRBV21-1 has pseudogene status. The CDR3 has 14 residues. CDR3 in amino acids: CASQGQARNTEAFF. The CDR3 coding sequence is TGTGCCAGCCAAGGACAGGCAAGGAACACTGAAGCTTTCTTT.

The V gene is TRBV5-6, the J gene TRBJ1-5; TRBD1 agrees at 8 bases. The CDR3 has 16 amino acids. From germline, CDR1 is SGHDT and CDR2 YYEEEE. V gave up 1 base and J gave up 6 bases; unmatched junction bases: 9. The CDR3 nucleotides read TGTGCCAGCAGCTTGTTTCCCCAGGGGGCGGGTCAGCCCCAGCATTTT. It translates to CASSLFPQGAGQPQHF.

The chain recombines TRBV11-3 with TRBJ2-6; tentative D call: TRBD2 (6 bases). CDR3 length: 15 residues. With 5 bases removed from V and 0 bases from J, the gap between germline ends came to 8 bases. Germline V CDR1 and CDR2: SGHNT, YENEEA. CDR3 protein: CASSVGGSGANVLTF. In DNA, the CDR3 is TGTGCCAGCAGCGTCGGGGGCTCTGGGGCCAACGTCCTGACTTTC.

The chain employs TRBV7-3 and TRBJ2-3; D may be TRBD1 or TRBD2 (6 bases each). The germline CDR1 and CDR2 sequences are SGHTA and FQGTGA. This CDR3 comprises 14 residues. V was cut by 1 base and J by 5 bases, with 10 bases left in between. The CDR3 sequence is CASSLMAGQDTQYF. CDR3 nucleotide sequence: TGTGCCAGCAGCTTAATGGCGGGACAAGATACGCAGTATTTT.